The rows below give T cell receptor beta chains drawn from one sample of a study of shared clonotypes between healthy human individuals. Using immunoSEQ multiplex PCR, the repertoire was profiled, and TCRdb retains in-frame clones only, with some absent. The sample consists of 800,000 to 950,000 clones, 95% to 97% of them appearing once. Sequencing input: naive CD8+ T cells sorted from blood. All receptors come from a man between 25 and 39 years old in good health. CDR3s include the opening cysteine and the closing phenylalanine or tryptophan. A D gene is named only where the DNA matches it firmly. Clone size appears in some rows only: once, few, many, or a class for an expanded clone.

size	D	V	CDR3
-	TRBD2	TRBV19	CASSIWAGGVNEQFF
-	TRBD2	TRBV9	CASSVYSGRLPNTGELFF
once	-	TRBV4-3	CASSVRMASDTQYF
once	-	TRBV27	CASRLGGGVTEAFF
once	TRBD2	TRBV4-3	CASSQLAGGLYEQYF
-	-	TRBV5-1	CASSLLRQAEQYF
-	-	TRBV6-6	CASSYFEHYEQYF
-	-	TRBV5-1	CASSLDRSDTQYF
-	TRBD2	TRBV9	CASSASFVSSGVWDEQFF
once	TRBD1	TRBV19	CASSITAGGTGELFF
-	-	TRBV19	CASSIGPYNEQYF
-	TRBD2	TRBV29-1	CSAVAGGEYEQFF
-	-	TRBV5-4	CASSQGLLVRNEQFF
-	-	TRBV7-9	CASSRGAEETQYF
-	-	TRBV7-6	CASSSRPVEDTQYF
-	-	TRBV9	CASSPGTESYEQYF
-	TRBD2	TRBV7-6	CASSLDSGSGYNEQFF
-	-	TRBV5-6	CASSLFYGVQPQHF
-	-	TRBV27	CASSSGPLLEQYF
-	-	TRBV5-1	CASSLTGKEETQYF
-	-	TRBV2	CASSPHRGRTIPFF
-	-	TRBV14	CASSPEDRDQETQYF
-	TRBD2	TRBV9	CASSVLAEPNTGELFF
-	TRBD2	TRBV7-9	CASSPPAGVSYNEQFF
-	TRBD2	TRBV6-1	CASSGPTSGSSNLYNEQFF
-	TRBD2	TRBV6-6	CATQGLAGAGGELFF
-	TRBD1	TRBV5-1	CASSPRREQGADEQFF
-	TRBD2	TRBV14	CASSSPSGRLPYEQYF
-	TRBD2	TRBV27	CASSPLGSGTLEQYF
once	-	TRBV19	CASSGPGHGYTF
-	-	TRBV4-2	CASSHRLGDNEQFF
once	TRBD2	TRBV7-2	CASSFRPGLAWDTQYF
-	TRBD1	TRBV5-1	CASSPSTGNYEQYF
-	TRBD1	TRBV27	CASSPSGGVYNGYTF
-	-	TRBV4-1	CASSQDELAYEQYF
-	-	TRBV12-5	CASGFDSLYEQYF
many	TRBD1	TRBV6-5	CASSPGTGAWETQYF
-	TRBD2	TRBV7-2	CASSVTTGLGTDTQYF
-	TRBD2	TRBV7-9	CASSPLAGGTGELFF
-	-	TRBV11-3	CASSDRDSYNEQFF
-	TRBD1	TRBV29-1	CSVVGQGNTEAFF
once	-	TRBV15	CATSRASGALSTGELFF
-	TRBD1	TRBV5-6	CASSADDRDSTDTQYF
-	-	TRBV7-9	CASSLAARTDTQYF
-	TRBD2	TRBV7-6	CASSSRPGLAENTGELFF
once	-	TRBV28	CASSFSAAYEQYF
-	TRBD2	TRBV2	CASSGLAGTGELFF
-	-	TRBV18	CASSPPGQLAKNIQYF
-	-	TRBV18	CASSPLGFAGPYNEQFF
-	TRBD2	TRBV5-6	CASRWTSGYEQYF
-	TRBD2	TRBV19	CASTPSPGLAGDTQYF
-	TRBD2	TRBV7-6	CASSDRLALHTQYF
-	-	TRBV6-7	CASSRLTVTGNTIYF
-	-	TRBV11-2	CASSLAGHFYEQYF
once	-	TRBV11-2	CASSPSPGVGANVLTF
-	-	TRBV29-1	CSAQEGSSYNEQFF
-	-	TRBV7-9	CASSPGFHEQYF